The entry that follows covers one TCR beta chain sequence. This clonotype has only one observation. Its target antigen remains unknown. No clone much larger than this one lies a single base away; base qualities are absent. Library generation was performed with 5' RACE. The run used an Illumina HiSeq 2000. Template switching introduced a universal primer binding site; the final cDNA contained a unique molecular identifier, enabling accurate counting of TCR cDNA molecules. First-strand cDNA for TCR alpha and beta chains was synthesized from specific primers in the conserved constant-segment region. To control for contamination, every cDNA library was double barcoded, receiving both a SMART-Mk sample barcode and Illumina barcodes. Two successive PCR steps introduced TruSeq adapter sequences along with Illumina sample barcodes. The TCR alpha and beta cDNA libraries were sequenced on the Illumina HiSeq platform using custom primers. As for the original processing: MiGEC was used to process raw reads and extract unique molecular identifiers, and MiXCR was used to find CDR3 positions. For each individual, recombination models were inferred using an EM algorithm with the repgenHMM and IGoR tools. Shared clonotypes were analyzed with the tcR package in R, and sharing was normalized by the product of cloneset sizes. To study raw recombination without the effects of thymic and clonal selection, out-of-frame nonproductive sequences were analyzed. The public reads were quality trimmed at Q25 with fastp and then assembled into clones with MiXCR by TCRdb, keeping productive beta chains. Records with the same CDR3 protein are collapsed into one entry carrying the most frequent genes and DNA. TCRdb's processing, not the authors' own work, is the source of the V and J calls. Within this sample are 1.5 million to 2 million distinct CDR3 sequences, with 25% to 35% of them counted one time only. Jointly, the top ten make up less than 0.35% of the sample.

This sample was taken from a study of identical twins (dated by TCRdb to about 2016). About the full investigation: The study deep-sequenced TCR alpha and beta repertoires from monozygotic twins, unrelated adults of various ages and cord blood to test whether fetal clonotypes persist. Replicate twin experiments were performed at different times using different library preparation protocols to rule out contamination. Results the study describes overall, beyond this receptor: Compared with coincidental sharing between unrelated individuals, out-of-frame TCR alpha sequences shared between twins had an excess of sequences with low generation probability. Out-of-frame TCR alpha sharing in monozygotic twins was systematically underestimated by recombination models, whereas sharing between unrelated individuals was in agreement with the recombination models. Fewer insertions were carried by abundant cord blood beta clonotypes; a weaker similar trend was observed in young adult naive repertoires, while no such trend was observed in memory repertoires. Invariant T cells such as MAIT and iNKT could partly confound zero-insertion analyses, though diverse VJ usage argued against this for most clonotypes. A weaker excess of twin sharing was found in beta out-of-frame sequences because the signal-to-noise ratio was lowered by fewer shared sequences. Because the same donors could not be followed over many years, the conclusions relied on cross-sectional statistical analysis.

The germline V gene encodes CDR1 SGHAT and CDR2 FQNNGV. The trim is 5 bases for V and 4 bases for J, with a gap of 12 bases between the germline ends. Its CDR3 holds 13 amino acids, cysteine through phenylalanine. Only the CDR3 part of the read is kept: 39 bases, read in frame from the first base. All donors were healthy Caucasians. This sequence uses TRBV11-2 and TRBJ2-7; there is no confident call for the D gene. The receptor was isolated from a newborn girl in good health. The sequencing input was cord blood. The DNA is TGTGCCAGCAGCCTTCGCTTCCAATACGAGCAGTACTTC. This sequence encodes CASSLRFQYEQYF.